This TCR beta chain appears in the sequencing data of a study of T cells in Graves' hyperthyroidism and ophthalmopathy. What was amplified from RNA transcripts were TCR beta CDR3 regions. HTBI primers were used for first-round RT-PCR of the TCR CDR3. TCRdb independently ran MiXCR on the multiplex PCR reads; one entry per CDR3 protein. The repertoire consists of some 440,000 distinct CDR3 sequences, with roughly 14% occurring once and the leading ten covering roughly an eighth. Each 10 ml fresh peripheral blood draw supplied the PBMCs. This clonotype was seen only a few times. Germline trimming cut 3 bases from V and 2 bases from J; bases unmatched to any gene: 6. CDR3 length: 15 residues. Germline loops: CDR1 SGDLS, CDR2 YYNGEE.

This rearrangement joins TRBV9 to TRBJ2-7, with 9 positions matching TRBD2. Material: blood. The clonotype originates from a woman aged 18 to 35 with Graves' hyperthyroidism. The CDR3 nucleotides are TGTGCCAGCAGCGCAGCGACTAGCGGACCCTACGAGCAGTACTTC. This codes for CASSAATSGPYEQYF.